This T cell receptor beta chain originates from a study of shared clonotypes between healthy human individuals. Terminally differentiated effector memory CD45RA+ cells were left out of the naive CD8 fraction, which was CD45RO-negative and positively selected for CCR7. Regarding this clone: Additional DNA sequences in this sample encode the identical CDR3.

J lost 2 bases, V lost 2 bases, and 9 bases had no gene match. CDR3 length: 16 residues. The V gene's germline CDR1 is MNHEY and CDR2 SMNVEV (reference sequence). TCRdb's copy holds only in-frame clones and misses some; the assay was immunoSEQ multiplex PCR. The sample contains millions of clones, about 92% of which appear only once. The TCR sequence derives from a man aged 18 to 29 in good health. Some clones in this sample may be carry-over from other donors' samples. Material for sequencing was naive CD8+ T cells from PBMCs. This chain uses TRBV27 with TRBJ2-7, with 7 bases lining up with TRBD2. CDR3 loop: CASSLLGGRGPYEQYF. CDR3 bases: TGTGCCAGCAGTTTACTGGGGGGGAGGGGCCCCTACGAGCAGTACTTC.